Presented here are 25 T cell receptor beta chains from one specimen sequenced in a study of Graves' ophthalmopathy and Graves' hyperthyroidism. As the template, RNA transcripts were used to amplify TCR beta CDR3 regions. Second-round multiplex PCR came after a first-round RT-PCR that employed HTBI primers. MiXCR was run by TCRdb on the multiplex PCR reads, yielding one entry per CDR3 protein. The sample has 400,000 or so distinct CDR3 sequences, 15% seen once. The sequencing sample was made of peripheral blood. The receptors here all came from a woman aged 18-29 years with stable Graves' hyperthyroidism.

This clonotype was recorded at least ten times. The V call is TRBV19, the J call TRBJ1-5; 10 bases are a match to TRBD1. Germline V gene data show CDR1 as LNHDA and CDR2 as SQIVND (reference sequence). Losses at the gene ends were 5 bases for V and 5 bases for J; bases not matched to a gene: 12. This CDR3 region has 17 residues. The CDR3 loop is CASSFRDRGNRYQPQHF. CDR3 coding DNA: TGTGCCAGTAGTTTCCGGGACAGGGGAAATAGGTATCAGCCCCAGCATTTT.

This clonotype was recorded many times. This chain connects TRBV2 to TRBJ1-5; a weak D match, TRBD1 (6 bases). Germline CDR1 SNHLY, CDR2 FYNNEI. The CDR3 sequence is 14 residues long. Trimming pared 6 bases from V and 1 base from J, leaving 10 bases between. The DNA of the CDR3 is TGTGCCAGCAGGGACAGAGGCAGCAATCAGCCCCAGCATTTT. It yields the protein CASRDRGSNQPQHF.

The sample holds a few counts of this clonotype. The chain recombines TRBV19 with TRBJ2-5, with D hard to call. Trimming took 3 bases from V and 5 from J, leaving 13 bases between them. The CDR3 contains 14 residues. Germline loops: CDR1 LNHDA, CDR2 SQIVND (reference sequence). CDR3 protein: CASSIREDPETQYF. CDR3 nucleotide sequence: TGTGCCAGTAGTATTCGAGAGGATCCCGAGACCCAGTACTTC.

CDR3: CASSSHTGSNQPQHF. The CDR3, as DNA: TGTGCCAGCAGCTCCCACACTGGAAGCAATCAGCCCCAGCATTTT. This chain connects TRBV6-2 or TRBV6-3 to TRBJ1-5, with D unclear. Trimming pared 6 bases from V and 1 base from J, leaving 13 bases between. This CDR3 has 15 amino acids. CDR1 is MNHEY and CDR2 is SVGEGT in the germline V gene.

The chain couples TRBV20-1 to TRBJ2-7; TRBD2 might be the D (6 bases). From germline, CDR1 is DFQATT and CDR2 SNEGSKA (reference sequence). The CDR3 consists of 14 residues. V was shortened by 0 bases and J by 2 bases, with 11 bases between the two germline ends. The CDR3 region has the DNA TGCAGTGCTAGAGATGGGCGGGGCCCCTACGAGCAGTACTTC. This translates into CSARDGRGPYEQYF.

This clonotype was counted a few times. The chain couples TRBV18 to TRBJ1-2; D is ambiguous. The V end lost 2 bases, the J end lost 10 bases, and 20 bases lay between the germline ends. CDR1 is KGHSH, CDR2 LQKENI, per germline. This CDR3 is 15 amino acids long. As DNA, the CDR3 is TGTGCCAGCTCACCAAGCCTTGGTGAGAGGATAAACTACACCTTC. This translates into CASSPSLGERINYTF.

The rearrangement uses TRBV5-6 and TRBJ1-1, with D unclear. Trimming shortened V by 4 bases and J by 11 bases, and 18 bases separated the two germline ends. CDR3 length: 13 amino acids. Germline CDR1 SGHDT, CDR2 YYEEEE. The CDR3 here is CASSPRPSLRAFF. The CDR3 DNA sequence: TGTGCCAGCAGCCCGAGACCCAGTTTACGGGCTTTCTTT.

This clonotype was seen only a few times. The rearrangement joins TRBV20-1 to TRBJ1-1; 8 nucleotides align to TRBD1. CDR1 and CDR2 from the germline V gene are DFQATT and SNEGSKA (reference sequence). The CDR3 is 13 amino acids. V lost 0 bases and J lost 3; bases outside the gene matches: 0. This CDR3 reads CSARETGDTEAFF. The CDR3 bases are TGCAGTGCTAGAGAGACAGGGGACACTGAAGCTTTCTTT.

In its sample, this clonotype was seen many times. The chain joins TRBV7-9 to TRBJ1-2; D is uncertain. Trimming left V 1 base short and J 8 bases short, with 17 bases between. This CDR3 is built from 15 residues. Germline CDR1 SEHNR, CDR2 FQNEAQ (reference sequence). In DNA, the CDR3 is TGTGCCAGCAGCTTAGATGGTACTCCTCTCAACGGCTACACCTTC. This gives the protein CASSLDGTPLNGYTF.

This clonotype was seen ten or more times. The chain uses TRBV6-5 and TRBJ1-1; TRBD1 agrees at 7 bases. Germline lookup yields CDR1 MNHEY and CDR2 SVGAGI. This CDR3 spans 15 amino acids. V shed 8 bases, J shed 1 base, and the junction held 10 bases outside the gene matches. In nucleotides, the CDR3 is TGTGCCAGCGTTTACCACAGGGGAACGAACACTGAAGCTTTCTTT. This sequence encodes CASVYHRGTNTEAFF.

This clonotype was detected ten times or more. The rearrangement links TRBV29-1 to TRBJ1-2; 7 positions match TRBD1. J lost 6 bases, V lost 7 bases, and 26 bases had no gene match. The CDR3 spans 18 residues. CDR1 SQVTM and CDR2 ANQGSEA come from the germline V gene. CDR3 bases: TGCAGCGCCCTAAACTCGAAGGGGGCGCGATCCCCACGGGATGGCTACACCTTC. It translates to CSALNSKGARSPRDGYTF.

This rearrangement joins TRBV7-3 to TRBJ2-7; D tentatively fits TRBD1 or TRBD2 (5 bases each). V was clipped by 5 bases and J by 3 bases, with 17 bases between them. The germline CDR1 and CDR2 sequences are SGHTA and FQGTGA. The CDR3 length is 15 residues. The CDR3 protein is CASSLFSGRSYEQYF. In DNA, the CDR3 is TGTGCCAGCAGCCTATTCTCGGGACGGAGCTACGAGCAGTACTTC.

This clonotype was counted at least ten times. This sequence joins TRBV2 and TRBJ2-7; D is perhaps TRBD1 or TRBD2 (5 bases each). The CDR3 contains 14 residues. Germline loops: CDR1 SNHLY, CDR2 FYNNEI. The V gene lost 8 bases and the J gene lost 1 base, with 15 bases spanning the gap. CDR3 nucleotides: TGTGCCAGCCCAGGGCTTGAGGGGTCCTACGAGCAGTACTTC. It encodes CASPGLEGSYEQYF. Using reference TRBV2 and TRBJ2-7 for the parts outside the CDR3, the full variable domain is EPEVTQTPSHQVTQMGQEVILRCVPISNHLYFYWYRQILGQKVEFLVSFYNNEISEKSEIFDDQFSVERPDGSNFTLKIRSTKLEDSAMYFCASPGLEGSYEQYFGPGTRLTVT.

This clonotype was observed at least ten times. This chain joins TRBV6-5 and TRBJ1-2; D is perhaps TRBD1 (5 bases). The V end lost 4 bases, the J end lost 6 bases, and 15 bases lay between the germline ends. This CDR3 is 14 amino acids long. Germline CDR1 is MNHEY and CDR2 is SVGAGI. CDR3 nucleotides: TGTGCCAGCAGTTGGGCCCAGGGAAGTAATGGCTACACCTTC. It translates to CASSWAQGSNGYTF.

In its sample, this clonotype was seen many times. V usage is TRBV2 and J usage is TRBJ2-3; D perhaps matches TRBD2 (5 bases). From germline, CDR1 is SNHLY and CDR2 FYNNEI. The CDR3 consists of 13 residues. V was trimmed by 6 bases and J by 0 bases, leaving 7 bases between them. This chain's CDR3 is CASSRTSTDTQYF. The CDR3 DNA sequence: TGTGCCAGCAGCCGGACTAGCACAGATACGCAGTATTTT.

This clonotype has a count of ten or more. V is TRBV9 and J is TRBJ2-7; D remains ambiguous. The CDR3 contains 15 residues. The V end was cut by 4 bases, the J end by 2 bases, with 16 bases between. Germline CDR1 and CDR2: SGDLS and YYNGEE. In nucleotides, the CDR3 is TGTGCCAGCAGCTCCACGACTGGGTCACCCTACGAGCAGTACTTC. It is translated as CASSSTTGSPYEQYF.

This clonotype was observed many times. V usage is TRBV6-1 and J usage is TRBJ2-7; TRBD1 matches at 7 bases. Germline V gene sequence: CDR1 MNHNS, CDR2 SASEGT. The CDR3 is made up of 11 amino acids. V was pared by 9 bases and J by 4 bases, with 3 bases of the junction left unmatched. The CDR3 region has the DNA TGTGCCAGTGGACAGGCATACGAGCAGTACTTC. Translation: CASGQAYEQYF.

The chain carries TRBV20-1 and TRBJ2-7; no clear D. CDR1 is DFQATT, CDR2 SNEGSKA, per germline (reference sequence). With 5 bases removed from V and 3 bases from J, the gap between germline ends came to 17 bases. This CDR3 has 14 residues. CDR3 amino acids: CSARELGVVYEQYF. CDR3 coding DNA: TGCAGTGCTCGCGAACTTGGGGTGGTCTACGAGCAGTACTTC.

This clonotype was seen at least ten times. The rearrangement joins TRBV7-9 to TRBJ1-2; D is uncertain. CDR3 length: 12 residues. V gave up 3 bases and J gave up 1 base, with 3 bases separating them. Germline CDR1 SEHNR, CDR2 FQNEAQ (reference sequence). CDR3 sequence: CASSLNNYGYTF. The CDR3 region has the DNA TGTGCCAGCAGCTTGAATAACTATGGCTACACCTTC.

This clonotype was seen ten or more times. The chain carries TRBV12-3 or TRBV12-4 and TRBJ1-2; a possible D gene is TRBD1 (5 bases). This CDR3 is 14 amino acids long. Trimming left V 7 bases short and J 2 bases short, with 14 bases between. The CDR3 sequence: CASIGTGANYGYTF. Here the CDR3 DNA reads TGTGCCAGCATAGGAACCGGGGCAAACTATGGCTACACCTTC.

This clonotype was picked up many times. J is TRBJ2-7 and V is TRBV7-3; 9 bases map to TRBD2. The CDR3 is made up of 15 amino acids. J was trimmed by 2 bases and V by 6 bases; bases with no gene match: 8. CDR1 SGHTA and CDR2 FQGTGA come from the germline V gene. CDR3 in amino acids: CASSPSGGSTYEQYF. CDR3 nucleotides: TGTGCCAGCAGTCCAAGCGGGGGGTCAACCTACGAGCAGTACTTC.

The chain carries TRBV24-1 and TRBJ1-6; D not resolved. The CDR3 has 11 residues. The V gene lost 12 bases and the J gene lost 5 bases, with 7 bases spanning the gap. In germline, CDR1 is KGHDR, CDR2 SFDVKD. In DNA, the CDR3 is TGTGCCGCGCCCCATAATTCACCCCTCCACTTT. This sequence encodes CAAPHNSPLHF.

This clonotype was observed at least ten times. The chain has TRBV6-1 and TRBJ2-7; TRBD2 matches 12 bases. V lost 2 bases to trimming and J lost 6 bases; unmatched junction nucleotides: 11. Germline CDR1 reads MNHNS; CDR2 reads SASEGT. The CDR3 has 17 residues. The CDR3 is CASSESFWTSGVGEQYF. The CDR3, as DNA: TGTGCCAGCAGTGAATCGTTCTGGACTAGCGGGGTTGGCGAGCAGTACTTC.

This clonotype has ten or more counts. The rearrangement links TRBV15 to TRBJ2-2; D perhaps matches TRBD2 (6 bases). Germline CDR1 LNHNV, CDR2 YYDKDF (reference sequence). The ends were cut back, 3 bases at V and 2 bases at J, with 7 bases in the middle. CDR3 length: 14 residues. Here the CDR3 DNA reads TGTGCCACCAGCAGCGGGACTAACACCGGGGAGCTGTTTTTT. Its protein product is CATSSGTNTGELFF.

This clonotype was recorded many times. The rearrangement joins TRBV29-1 to TRBJ1-2; no firm D call. Trimming pared 7 bases from V and 7 bases from J, leaving 7 bases between. The CDR3 is 9 residues long. Per the germline V gene, CDR1 is SQVTM and CDR2 is ANQGSEA. CDR3 protein: CSEGGGYTF. The CDR3 coding sequence is TGCAGCGAGGGAGGTGGCTACACCTTC.